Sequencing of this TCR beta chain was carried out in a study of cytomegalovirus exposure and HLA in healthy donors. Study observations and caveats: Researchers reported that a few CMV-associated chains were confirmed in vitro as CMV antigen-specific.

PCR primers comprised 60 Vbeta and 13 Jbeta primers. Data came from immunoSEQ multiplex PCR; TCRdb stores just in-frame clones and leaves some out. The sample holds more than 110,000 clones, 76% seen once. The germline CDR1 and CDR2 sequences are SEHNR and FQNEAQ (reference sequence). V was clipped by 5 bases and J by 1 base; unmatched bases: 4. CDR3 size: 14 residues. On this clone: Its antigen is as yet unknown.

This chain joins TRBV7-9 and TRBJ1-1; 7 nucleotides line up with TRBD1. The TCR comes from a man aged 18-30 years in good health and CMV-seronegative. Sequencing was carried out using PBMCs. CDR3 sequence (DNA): TGTGCCAGCAGCCCACGGACAGGGAACACTGAAGCTTTCTTT. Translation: CASSPRTGNTEAFF.